This is a list of T cell receptor beta chains from one sample in a study of neoadjuvant anti-PD-1 for oral cavity cancer. The method was immunoSEQ multiplex PCR; TCRdb's version includes in-frame clones alone and lacks a portion of them. The table has roughly 16,000 clones, 30% to 45% seen once; the top ten hold 30% to 45%. The source was tumor tissue, collected after nivolumab (anti-PD-1) treatment. Receptors were obtained from a person aged 40-85 years with oral cavity squamous cell carcinoma. Each CDR3 is given with its conserved first and last residue. Clone size, where shown, is once, few, many, or a class for clones that have expanded.

cdr3_aa clone_size j_call v_call
CASSLAVGQLTGELFF few TRBJ2-2 TRBV11-3
CASTLGQGGYEKLFF few TRBJ1-4 TRBV28
CASSARGVGVGTEAFF NA TRBJ1-1 TRBV9
CASSSRLAFGWLPNNEQFF NA TRBJ2-1 TRBV4-3
CASSHRDRGRNGYTF few TRBJ1-2 TRBV6-6
CASSSGGLSEKLFF few TRBJ1-4 TRBV6-1
CASRSRTNTGGEQYF few TRBJ2-7 TRBV7-2
CASSTTRGQGPYGYTF NA TRBJ1-2 TRBV27
CASSDGGGQTYEQYF NA TRBJ2-7 TRBV6-1
CASSLGVLTDTQYF NA TRBJ2-3 TRBV7-2
CAIREGWRNTEAFF medium-sized TRBJ1-1 TRBV10-3
CASSLTPGYNEQFF NA TRBJ2-1 TRBV7-8
CASSLVLETQYF NA TRBJ2-5 TRBV7-3
CASTDLAKNIQYF few TRBJ2-4 TRBV6-1
CASSLGGAQHF NA TRBJ1-5 TRBV6-5
CASSWTTLNTEAFF NA TRBJ1-1 TRBV6-5
CASSLALTGSSGNTIYF few TRBJ1-3 TRBV5-6
CASSVLAGGGTDTQYF NA TRBJ2-3 TRBV9
CASSIAPDYNQPQHF medium-sized TRBJ1-5 TRBV5-1
CASSVSGETYEQYF NA TRBJ2-7 TRBV10-2
CASSQGAASTDTQYF NA TRBJ2-3 TRBV5-4
CAWTLTGNNSPLHF medium-sized TRBJ1-6 TRBV30
CAITPGERGDTQYF many TRBJ2-3 TRBV10-3
CASSPDGASTDTQYF once TRBJ2-3 TRBV7-2
CASSQESGAPNSPLHF NA TRBJ1-6 TRBV4-3
CASSQDRGGTEAFF few TRBJ1-1 TRBV5-4
CAWSGTLDANYGYTF NA TRBJ1-2 TRBV30
CASSSGPGTDTQYF NA TRBJ2-3 TRBV7-2
CASSRTGWRREQYF many TRBJ2-7 TRBV21-1
CATKGGGRNEQFF few TRBJ2-1 TRBV6-6
CASSFHSGGAVEQYF NA TRBJ2-7 TRBV5-4
CAWSGSGNTIYF NA TRBJ1-3 TRBV30
CASSTGTSGGANEQFF NA TRBJ2-1 TRBV7-2
CASSFPLAGMHSTDTQYF few TRBJ2-3 TRBV5-8
CAWSDKIQTGISTGELFF few TRBJ2-2 TRBV30
CASSKGTGGYGYTF NA TRBJ1-2 TRBV21-1
CASSPLEGALVILVYGYTF NA TRBJ1-2 TRBV7-8
CASAGTSTVEQFF NA TRBJ2-1 TRBV19
CASTPVRGQETQYF NA TRBJ2-5 TRBV7-2
CASGSNQPQHF few TRBJ1-5 TRBV12-5
CASSLIANTDTQYF many TRBJ2-3 TRBV7-3
CASSSLGSTDTQYF NA TRBJ2-3 TRBV27
CASSEKTTQSLTGELFF NA TRBJ2-2 TRBV25-1
CASSIQLRTEAFF few TRBJ1-1 TRBV4-1
CASSLDTGRNYGYTF NA TRBJ1-2 TRBV5-1
CASSLWGSGELFF NA TRBJ2-2 TRBV6-6
CASSQDMWGGGPPRVREQYF NA TRBJ2-7 TRBV4-3
CASSEAGTANTEAFF NA TRBJ1-1 TRBV2
CASSSGTAWEETQYF NA TRBJ2-5 TRBV6-5
CASTLRQGGQFF NA TRBJ2-1 TRBV6-6
CASGNRGLTGELFF once TRBJ2-2 TRBV28
CASSTRTSGRKQETQYF NA TRBJ2-5 TRBV7-8
CASRKTGVYNSPLHF NA TRBJ1-6 TRBV6-5
CASSYPGGSLAF NA TRBJ2-4 TRBV5-5
CASSVSGTEAFF NA TRBJ1-1 TRBV9
CAWSVEGARYTGELFF NA TRBJ2-2 TRBV30
CASSLGQLTSYEQYF NA TRBJ2-7 TRBV2
CAWKESTDTQYF NA TRBJ2-3 TRBV30